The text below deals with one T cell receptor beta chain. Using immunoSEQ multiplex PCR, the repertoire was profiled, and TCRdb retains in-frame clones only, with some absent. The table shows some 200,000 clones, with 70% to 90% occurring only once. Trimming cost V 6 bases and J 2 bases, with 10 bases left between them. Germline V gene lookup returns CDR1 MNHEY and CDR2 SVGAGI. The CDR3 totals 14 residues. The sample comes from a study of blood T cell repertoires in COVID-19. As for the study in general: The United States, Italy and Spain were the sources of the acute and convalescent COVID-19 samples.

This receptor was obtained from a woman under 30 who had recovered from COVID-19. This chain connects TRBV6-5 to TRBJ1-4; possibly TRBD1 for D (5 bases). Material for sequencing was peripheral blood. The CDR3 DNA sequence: TGTGCCAGCAGGGGGCCGGGTACTAATGAAAAACTGTTTTTT. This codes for CASRGPGTNEKLFF.